The clone carrying this TCR beta chain was seen at least ten times. The antigen is not known. This sample stems from a study of T cells after yellow fever vaccination. Study findings and constraints: Primary-vaccination clones mostly resurfaced post-booster (less than 98% CD4, more than 85% CD8). It was the secondary response that reached its peak faster, day 5 versus 15, but it was weaker.

TCRdb redid the calling of the 5' RACE reads with MiXCR, one entry per CDR3 protein. Of about 580,000 distinct CDR3 sequences detected, roughly 17% appear once; the ten largest clones hold around 16%. The CDR3 has 12 residues. Germline loops: CDR1 SGHTA, CDR2 FQGNSA. V dropped 3 bases and J dropped 5 bases, with 7 bases sitting between them. This receptor was taken from a man between 18 and 35 years old who received the YFV17D yellow fever vaccine. The sample in question was PBMCs, obtained less than 6 days after the first yellow fever vaccination. The chain couples TRBV7-2 to TRBJ1-1, with D uncertain. CDR3: CASSFVGTEAFF. In DNA, the CDR3 is TGTGCCAGCAGCTTTGTGGGGACTGAAGCTTTCTTT.